This T cell receptor beta chain is from a study of CD8+ T cells in alopecia areata. Study in general: Each of the treated patients was given oral tofacitinib, 5 to 10 mg twice daily, for moderate-to-severe alopecia areata. Study-wide results and limits: In lesional scalp, particularly from alopecia totalis/universalis, clonality was higher than in normal scalp. It was less clear whether patients shared TCRs than it was in mice, possibly because of HLA.

Sampling of alopecia areata patients yielded lesional scalp punch biopsies as well as peripheral blood. Germline CDR1 LNHDA, CDR2 SQIVND (reference sequence). The ends were cut back, 4 bases at V and 2 bases at J, with 18 bases in the middle. The CDR3 length is 17 residues. Reverse transcription of extracted RNA yielded cDNA, which provided the sequencing template. Clones were read by immunoSEQ multiplex PCR, and TCRdb kept only the in-frame ones, dropping some. Of more than 10,000 clones listed, approximately 58% are singletons. Concerning this clone itself: What it recognizes is unknown.

The TCR originated in a human donor with alopecia areata. The gene calls are TRBV19 and TRBJ2-1; D remains ambiguous. The sequences come from skin, collected at week 0. The CDR3 region is CASSTPKSRKPYNEQFF. For the CDR3, the DNA is TGTGCCAGTAGTACCCCTAAATCTAGGAAGCCCTACAATGAGCAGTTCTTC.